This T cell receptor (beta chain) was recorded in a study of Graves' ophthalmopathy and Graves' hyperthyroidism. The authors amplified TCR beta CDR3 regions, and they did so from RNA transcripts for repertoire sequencing. The first round was an RT-PCR with HTBI primers, and the second round was a multiplex PCR. A single record per CDR3 protein comes from TCRdb applying MiXCR to the multiplex PCR reads. The repertoire holds over a million distinct CDR3 sequences, with approximately 35% as singletons. J gave up 2 bases and V 4 bases, and 3 bases lay outside the gene matches. The germline V gene has CDR1 KGHDR and CDR2 SFDVKD. This CDR3 is built from 15 residues. This clonotype was recorded at least ten times.

Sequences were obtained from peripheral blood or thyroid tissue (not recorded which). The sequence was collected from an adult man with Graves' hyperthyroidism. The rearrangement links TRBV24-1 to TRBJ2-5; 10 nucleotides line up with TRBD1. CDR3 region: CATSDRTGGQETQYF. For the CDR3, the DNA is TGTGCCACCAGTGACCGGACAGGGGGTCAAGAGACCCAGTACTTC.